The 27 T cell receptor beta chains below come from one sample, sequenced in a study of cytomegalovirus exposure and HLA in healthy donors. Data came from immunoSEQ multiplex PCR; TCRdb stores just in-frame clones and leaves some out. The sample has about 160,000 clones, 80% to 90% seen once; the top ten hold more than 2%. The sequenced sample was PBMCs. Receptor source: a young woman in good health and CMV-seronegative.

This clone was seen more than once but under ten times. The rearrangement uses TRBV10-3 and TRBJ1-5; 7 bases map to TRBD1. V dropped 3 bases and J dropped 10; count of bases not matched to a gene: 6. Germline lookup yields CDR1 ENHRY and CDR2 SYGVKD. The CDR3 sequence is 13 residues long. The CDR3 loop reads CAISDQGETPQHF. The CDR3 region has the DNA TGTGCCATCAGTGATCAGGGGGAGACCCCCCAGCATTTT.

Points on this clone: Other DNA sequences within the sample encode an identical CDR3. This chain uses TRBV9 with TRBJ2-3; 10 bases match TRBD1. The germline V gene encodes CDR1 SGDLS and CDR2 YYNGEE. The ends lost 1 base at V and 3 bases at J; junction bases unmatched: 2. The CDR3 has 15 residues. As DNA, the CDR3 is TGTGCCAGCAGCGTACGGACAGGGGGGACAGATACGCAGTATTTT. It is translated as CASSVRTGGTDTQYF.

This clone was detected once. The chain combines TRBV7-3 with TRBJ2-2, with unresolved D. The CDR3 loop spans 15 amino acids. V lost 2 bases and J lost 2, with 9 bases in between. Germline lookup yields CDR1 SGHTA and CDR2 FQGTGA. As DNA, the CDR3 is TGTGCCAGCAGCTTAGATGGCCTTAACACCGGGGAGCTGTTTTTT. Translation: CASSLDGLNTGELFF.

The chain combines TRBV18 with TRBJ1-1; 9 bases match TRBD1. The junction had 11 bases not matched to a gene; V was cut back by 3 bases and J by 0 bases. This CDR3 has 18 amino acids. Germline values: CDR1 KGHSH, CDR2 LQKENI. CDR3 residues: CASSPLDRGPTMNTEAFF. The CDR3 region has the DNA TGTGCCAGCTCACCGTTGGACAGGGGCCCAACTATGAACACTGAAGCTTTCTTT.

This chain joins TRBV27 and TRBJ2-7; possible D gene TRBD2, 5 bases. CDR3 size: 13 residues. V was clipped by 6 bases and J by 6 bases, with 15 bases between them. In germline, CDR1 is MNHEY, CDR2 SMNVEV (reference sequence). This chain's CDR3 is CASSLGPLGEQYF. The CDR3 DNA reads TGTGCCAGCAGCCTAGGTCCACTAGGCGAGCAGTACTTC.

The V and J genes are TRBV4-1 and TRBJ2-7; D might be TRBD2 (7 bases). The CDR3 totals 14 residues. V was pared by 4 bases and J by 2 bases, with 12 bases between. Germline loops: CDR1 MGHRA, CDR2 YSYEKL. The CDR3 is CASSRPGGTYEQYF. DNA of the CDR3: TGCGCCAGCAGCCGACCGGGGGGCACCTACGAGCAGTACTTC.

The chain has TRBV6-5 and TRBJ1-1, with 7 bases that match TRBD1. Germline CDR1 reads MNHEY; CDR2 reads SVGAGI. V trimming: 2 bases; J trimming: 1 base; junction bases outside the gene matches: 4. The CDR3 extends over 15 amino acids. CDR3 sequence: CASSYVSGGNTEAFF. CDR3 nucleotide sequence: TGTGCCAGCAGTTACGTGTCAGGGGGGAACACTGAAGCTTTCTTT.

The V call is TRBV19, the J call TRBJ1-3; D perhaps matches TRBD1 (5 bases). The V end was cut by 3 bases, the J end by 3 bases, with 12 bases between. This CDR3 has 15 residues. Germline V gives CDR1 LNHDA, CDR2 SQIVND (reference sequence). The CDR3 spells CASSILGGSGNTIYF. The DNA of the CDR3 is TGTGCCAGTAGTATCCTCGGGGGAAGTGGAAACACCATATATTTT.

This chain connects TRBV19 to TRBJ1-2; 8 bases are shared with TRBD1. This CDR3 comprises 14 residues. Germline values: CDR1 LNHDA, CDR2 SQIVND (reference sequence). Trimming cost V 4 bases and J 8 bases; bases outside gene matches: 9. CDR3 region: CASSTQTGVEGYTF. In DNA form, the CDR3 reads TGTGCCAGTAGTACCCAGACAGGGGTGGAGGGCTACACCTTC.

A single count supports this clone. CDR3 region: CASALRGPSSGANVLTF. The CDR3, as DNA: TGCGCCAGCGCCTTGAGAGGGCCCAGCTCTGGGGCCAACGTCCTGACTTTC. The chain links TRBV5-1 to TRBJ2-6; tentative D call: TRBD2 (5 bases). CDR1 is SGHRS, CDR2 YFSETQ, per germline. The V gene lost 7 bases and the J gene lost 0 bases, with 17 bases spanning the gap. There are 17 residues in the CDR3. The variable domain in full, with the rest retrieved from reference TRBV5-1 and TRBJ2-6, is KAGVTQTPRYLIKTRGQQVTLSCSPISGHRSVSWYQQTPGQGLQFLFEYFSETQRNKGNFPGRFSGRQFSNSRSEMNVSTLELGDSALYLCASALRGPSSGANVLTFGAGSRLTVL.

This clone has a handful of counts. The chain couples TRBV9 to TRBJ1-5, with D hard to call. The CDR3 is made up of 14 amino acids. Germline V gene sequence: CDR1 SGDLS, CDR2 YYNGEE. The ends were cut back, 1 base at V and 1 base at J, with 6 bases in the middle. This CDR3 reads CASSVSFSNQPQHF. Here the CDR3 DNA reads TGTGCCAGCAGCGTAAGCTTCAGCAATCAGCCCCAGCATTTT.

The CDR3 reads CASSALGRREQFF. The CDR3 DNA sequence: TGTGCCAGCAGCGCCCTCGGTCGCCGAGAGCAGTTCTTC. The V gene is TRBV11-3, the J gene TRBJ2-1; D not certain. This CDR3 contains 13 residues. V lost 5 bases and J lost 10, with 15 bases in between. Germline lookup yields CDR1 SGHNT and CDR2 YENEEA.

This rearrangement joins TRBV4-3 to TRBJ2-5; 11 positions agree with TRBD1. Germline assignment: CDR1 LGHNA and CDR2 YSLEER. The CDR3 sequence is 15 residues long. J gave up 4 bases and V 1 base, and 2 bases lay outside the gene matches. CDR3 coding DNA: TGCGCCAGCAGCCAAGGGACAGGGGGCTTAGAGACCCAGTACTTC. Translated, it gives CASSQGTGGLETQYF.

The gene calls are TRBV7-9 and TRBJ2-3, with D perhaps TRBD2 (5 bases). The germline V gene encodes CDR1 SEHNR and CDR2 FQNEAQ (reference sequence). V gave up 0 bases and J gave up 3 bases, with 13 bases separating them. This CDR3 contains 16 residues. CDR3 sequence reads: CASSLARQPGTDTQYF. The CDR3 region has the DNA TGTGCCAGCAGCTTAGCGAGGCAACCGGGGACAGATACGCAGTATTTT.

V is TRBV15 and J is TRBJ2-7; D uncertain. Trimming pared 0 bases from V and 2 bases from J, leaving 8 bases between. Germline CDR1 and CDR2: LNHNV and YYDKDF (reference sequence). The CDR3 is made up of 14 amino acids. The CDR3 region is CATSRDRYPYEQYF. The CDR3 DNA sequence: TGTGCCACCAGCAGAGACCGGTACCCCTACGAGCAGTACTTC.

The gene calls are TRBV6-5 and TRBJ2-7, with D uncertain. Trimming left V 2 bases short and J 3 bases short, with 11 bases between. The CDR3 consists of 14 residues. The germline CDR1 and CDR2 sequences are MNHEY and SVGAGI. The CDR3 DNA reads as TGTGCCAGCAGTTACGGCGGCCTCAACTACGAGCAGTACTTC. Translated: CASSYGGLNYEQYF.

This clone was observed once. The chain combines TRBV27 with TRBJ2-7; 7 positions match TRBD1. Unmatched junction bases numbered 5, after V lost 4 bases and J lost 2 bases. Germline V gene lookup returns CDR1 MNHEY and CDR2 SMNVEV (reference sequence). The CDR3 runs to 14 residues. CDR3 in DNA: TGTGCCAGCAGTTCACAGGGGCTCCCCTACGAGCAGTACTTC. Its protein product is CASSSQGLPYEQYF.

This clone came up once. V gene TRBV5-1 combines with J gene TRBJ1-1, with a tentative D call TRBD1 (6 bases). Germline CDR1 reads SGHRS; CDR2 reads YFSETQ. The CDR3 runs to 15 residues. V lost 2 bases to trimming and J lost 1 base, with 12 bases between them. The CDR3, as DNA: TGCGCCAGCAGCTTCAACGTAGGGGGGAACACTGAAGCTTTCTTT. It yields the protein CASSFNVGGNTEAFF.

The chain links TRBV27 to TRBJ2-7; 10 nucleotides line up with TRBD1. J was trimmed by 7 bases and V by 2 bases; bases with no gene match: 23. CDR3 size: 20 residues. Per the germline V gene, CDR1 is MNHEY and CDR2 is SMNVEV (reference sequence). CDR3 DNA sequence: TGTGCCAGCAGTTTAATTGCCCCCACCCTCGGGGACAGGGGAGCAAGGGAGCAGTACTTC. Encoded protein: CASSLIAPTLGDRGAREQYF.

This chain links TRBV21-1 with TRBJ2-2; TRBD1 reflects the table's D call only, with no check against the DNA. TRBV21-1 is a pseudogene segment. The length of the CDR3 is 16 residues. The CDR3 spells CASSTLTGQGTGELFF. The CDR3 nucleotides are TGTGCCAGCAGCACACTTACAGGGCAGGGGACCGGGGAGCTGTTTTTT.

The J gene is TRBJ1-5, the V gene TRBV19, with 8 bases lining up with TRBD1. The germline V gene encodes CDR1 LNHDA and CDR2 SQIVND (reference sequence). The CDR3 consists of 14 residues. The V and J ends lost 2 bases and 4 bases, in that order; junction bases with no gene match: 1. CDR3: CASSIRTGNQPQHF. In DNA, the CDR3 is TGTGCCAGTAGTATACGGACAGGGAATCAGCCCCAGCATTTT.

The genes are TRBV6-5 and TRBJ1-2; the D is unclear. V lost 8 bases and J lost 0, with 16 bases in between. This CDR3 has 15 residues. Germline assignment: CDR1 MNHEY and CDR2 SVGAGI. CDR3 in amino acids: CASSRAGTANYGYTF. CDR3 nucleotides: TGTGCCAGCTCGAGGGCGGGTACGGCTAACTATGGCTACACCTTC.

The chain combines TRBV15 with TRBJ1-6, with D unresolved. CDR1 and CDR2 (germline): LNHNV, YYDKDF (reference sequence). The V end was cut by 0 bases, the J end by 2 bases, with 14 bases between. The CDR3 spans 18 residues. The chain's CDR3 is CATSREAKGSAYNSPLHF. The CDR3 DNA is TGTGCCACCAGCAGAGAGGCCAAGGGTAGCGCCTATAATTCACCCCTCCACTTT. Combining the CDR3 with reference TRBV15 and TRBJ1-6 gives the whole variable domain DAMVIQNPRYQVTQFGKPVTLSCSQTLNHNVMYWYQQKSSQAPKLLFHYYDKDFNNEADTPDNFQSRRPNTSFCFLDIRSPGLGDTAMYLCATSREAKGSAYNSPLHFGNGTRLTVT.

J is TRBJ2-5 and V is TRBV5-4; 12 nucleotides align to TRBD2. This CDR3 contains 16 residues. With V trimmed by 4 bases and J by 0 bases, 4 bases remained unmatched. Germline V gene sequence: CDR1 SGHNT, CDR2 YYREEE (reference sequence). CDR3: CASSPTSGGDQETQYF. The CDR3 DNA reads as TGTGCCAGCAGCCCGACTAGCGGGGGAGACCAAGAGACCCAGTACTTC.

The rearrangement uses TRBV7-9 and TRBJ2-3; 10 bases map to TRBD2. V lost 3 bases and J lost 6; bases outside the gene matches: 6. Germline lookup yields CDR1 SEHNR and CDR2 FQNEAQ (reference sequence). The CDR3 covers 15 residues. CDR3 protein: CASSFERGGLDTQYF. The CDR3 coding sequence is TGTGCCAGCAGCTTCGAGCGGGGGGGCCTGGATACGCAGTATTTT.

This CDR3 reads CASSPPTGANVLTF. The CDR3 nucleotides are TGTGCCAGCAGCCCCCCAACTGGGGCCAACGTCCTGACTTTC. V and J are TRBV5-4 and TRBJ2-6; D gene ambiguous. CDR3 length: 14 residues. In germline, CDR1 is SGHNT, CDR2 YYREEE (reference sequence). V lost 4 bases and J 2 bases, leaving 7 bases between the germline ends.

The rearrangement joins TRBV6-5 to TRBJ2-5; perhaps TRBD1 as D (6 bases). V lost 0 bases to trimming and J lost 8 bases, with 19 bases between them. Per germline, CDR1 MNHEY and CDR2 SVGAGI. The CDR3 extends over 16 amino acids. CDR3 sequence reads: CASSYSSQGIWRTQYF. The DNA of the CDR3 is TGTGCCAGCAGTTACTCTAGCCAGGGGATTTGGCGAACCCAGTACTTC.